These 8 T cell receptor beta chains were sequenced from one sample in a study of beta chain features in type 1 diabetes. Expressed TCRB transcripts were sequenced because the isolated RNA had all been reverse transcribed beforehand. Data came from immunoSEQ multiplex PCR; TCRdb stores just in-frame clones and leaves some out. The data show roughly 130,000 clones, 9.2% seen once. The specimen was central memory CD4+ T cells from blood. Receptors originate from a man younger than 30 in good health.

The CDR3 protein is CASSLFSGGQETQYF. The CDR3 coding sequence is TGTGCCAGCAGTTTATTTAGCGGGGGCCAAGAGACCCAGTACTTC. This sequence joins TRBV28 and TRBJ2-5, with 9 bases lining up with TRBD2. This CDR3 has 15 amino acids. Germline assignment: CDR1 MDHEN and CDR2 SYDVKM. J gave up 1 base and V 1 base, and 1 base lay outside the gene matches.

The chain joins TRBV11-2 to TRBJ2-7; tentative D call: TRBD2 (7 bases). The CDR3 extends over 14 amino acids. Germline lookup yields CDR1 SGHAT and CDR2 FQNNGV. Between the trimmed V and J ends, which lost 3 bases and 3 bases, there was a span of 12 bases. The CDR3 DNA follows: TGTGCCAGCAGCTTGTGGGGGGGCGTCTACGAGCAGTACTTC. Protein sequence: CASSLWGGVYEQYF.

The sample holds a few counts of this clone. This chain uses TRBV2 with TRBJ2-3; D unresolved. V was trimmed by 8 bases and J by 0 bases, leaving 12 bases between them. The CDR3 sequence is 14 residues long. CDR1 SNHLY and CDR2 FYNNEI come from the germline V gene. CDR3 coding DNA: TGTGCCAGCGTCGTGGGCCCTAGCACAGATACGCAGTATTTT. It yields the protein CASVVGPSTDTQYF.

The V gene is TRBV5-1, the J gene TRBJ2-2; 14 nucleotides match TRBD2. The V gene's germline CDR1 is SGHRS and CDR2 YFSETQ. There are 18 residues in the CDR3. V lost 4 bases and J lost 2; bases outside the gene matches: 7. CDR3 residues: CASSLGLAGAYNTGELFF. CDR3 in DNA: TGCGCCAGCAGCCTGGGACTAGCGGGGGCCTATAACACCGGGGAGCTGTTTTTT.

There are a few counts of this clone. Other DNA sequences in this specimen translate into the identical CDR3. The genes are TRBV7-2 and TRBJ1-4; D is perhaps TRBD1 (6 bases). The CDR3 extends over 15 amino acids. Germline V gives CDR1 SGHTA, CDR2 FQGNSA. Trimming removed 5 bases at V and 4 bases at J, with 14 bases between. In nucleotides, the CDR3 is TGTGCCAGCAGCCTGCGTAGGGGGTTTAATGAAAAACTGTTTTTT. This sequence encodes CASSLRRGFNEKLFF.

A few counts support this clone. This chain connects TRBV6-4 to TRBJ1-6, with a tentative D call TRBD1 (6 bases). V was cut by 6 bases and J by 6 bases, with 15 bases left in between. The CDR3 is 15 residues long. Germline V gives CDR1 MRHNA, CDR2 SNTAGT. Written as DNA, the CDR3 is TGTGCCAGCAGGGATCAGGGGAATGGTAATTCACCCCTCCACTTT. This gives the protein CASRDQGNGNSPLHF.

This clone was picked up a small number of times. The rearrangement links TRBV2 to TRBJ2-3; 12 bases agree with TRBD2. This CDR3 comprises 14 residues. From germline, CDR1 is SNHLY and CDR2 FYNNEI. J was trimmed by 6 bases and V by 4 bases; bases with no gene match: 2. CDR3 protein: CASSVLAGGDTQYF. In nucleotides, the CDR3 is TGTGCCAGCAGTGTTCTAGCGGGGGGGGATACGCAGTATTTT.

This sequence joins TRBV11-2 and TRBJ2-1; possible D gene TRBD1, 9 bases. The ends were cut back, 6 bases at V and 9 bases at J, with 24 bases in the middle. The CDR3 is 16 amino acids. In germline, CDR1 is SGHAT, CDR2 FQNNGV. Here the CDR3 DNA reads TGTGCCAGCAGACAAACACAGGGGGCACGGGAGGGTGAGCAGTTCTTC. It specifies CASRQTQGAREGEQFF. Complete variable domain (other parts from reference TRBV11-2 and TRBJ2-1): EAGVAQSPRYKIIEKRQSVAFWCNPISGHATLYWYQQILGQGPKLLIQFQNNGVVDDSQLPKDRFSAERLKGVDSTLKIQPAKLEDSAVYLCASRQTQGAREGEQFFGPGTRLTVL.